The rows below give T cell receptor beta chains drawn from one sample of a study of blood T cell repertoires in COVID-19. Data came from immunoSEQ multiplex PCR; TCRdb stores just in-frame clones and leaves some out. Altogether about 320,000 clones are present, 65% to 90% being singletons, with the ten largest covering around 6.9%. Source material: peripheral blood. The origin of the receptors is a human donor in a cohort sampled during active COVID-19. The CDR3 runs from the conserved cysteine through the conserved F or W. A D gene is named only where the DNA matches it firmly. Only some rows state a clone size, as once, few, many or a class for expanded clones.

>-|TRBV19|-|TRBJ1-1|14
TGTGCCAGTACCCGTCCCGGGGTATGGGCTGAAGCTTTCTTT
CASTRPGVWAEAFF
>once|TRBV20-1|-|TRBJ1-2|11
TGCAGTGCTAGTGCGGACTATGGCTACACCTTC
CSASADYGYTF
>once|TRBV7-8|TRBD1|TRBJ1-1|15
TGTGCCAGCAGCCAAGACAGGGATTCGGGCACTGAAGCTTTCTTT
CASSQDRDSGTEAFF
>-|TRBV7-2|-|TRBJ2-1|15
TGTGCCAGCATCCCCCCAGCGGGCTCCTACAATGAGCAGTTCTTC
CASIPPAGSYNEQFF
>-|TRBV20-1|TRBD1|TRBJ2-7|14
TGCAGTGCTAGTCTCCGGGACAGGGTCAACGAGCAGTACTTC
CSASLRDRVNEQYF
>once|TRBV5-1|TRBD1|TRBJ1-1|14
TGCGCCAGCAGCCGGACAGGGGGCAACACTGAAGCTTTCTTT
CASSRTGGNTEAFF
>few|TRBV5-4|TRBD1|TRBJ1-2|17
TGTGCCAGCAGCTTGATTGTAGGACAGGGGCGAGACTATGGCTACACCTTC
CASSLIVGQGRDYGYTF
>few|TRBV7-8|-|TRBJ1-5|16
TGTGCCAGCAGCTTATATACAGAGAATAGCAATCAGCCCCAGCATTTT
CASSLYTENSNQPQHF
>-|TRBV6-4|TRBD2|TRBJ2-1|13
TGTGCCAGCAGTGAAGAGACTAGCTATGAGCAGTTCTTC
CASSEETSYEQFF
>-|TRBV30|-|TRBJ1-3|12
TGTGCCTGGAGTGTACTAGGAAACACCATATATTTT
CAWSVLGNTIYF
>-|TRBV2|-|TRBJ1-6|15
TGTGCCAGCAGACTGGAGGGGTCCTATAATTCACCCCTCCACTTT
CASRLEGSYNSPLHF